This is a list of T cell receptor beta chains from one sample in a study of post-analysis software for immune sequencing data. TCRdb reprocessed the PCR reads with MiXCR, giving one entry per CDR3 protein. In the table there are roughly 570,000 distinct CDR3 sequences, around a third of which are singletons. The source material was blood. These receptors came from a girl aged 2 to 17 with multiple sclerosis. Each CDR3 is given with its conserved first and last residue. Each record gives: clone size, D gene, J gene, V gene, CDR3 protein, CDR3 DNA. The D gene is left open where the match is weak. Rows give clone size only sometimes, using once, few, many, or a class for an expanded clone.

>few|.|TRBJ1-2|TRBV10-3
CASGGGSYGYTF
TGTGCCAGCGGTGGGGGTTCCTATGGCTACACCTTC
>few|TRBD2|TRBJ2-5|TRBV5-1
CASSFRLAGGPETQYF
TGCGCCAGCAGCTTCCGACTAGCGGGGGGGCCAGAGACCCAGTACTTC
>few|TRBD1|TRBJ2-3|TRBV6-2/TRBV6-3
CASSPRGQARTTDTQYF
TGTGCCAGCAGTCCCCGGGGACAGGCCAGGACCACAGATACGCAGTATTTT
>once|.|TRBJ2-5|TRBV9
CTSSVGGTPGETQYF
TGTACCAGCAGCGTAGGGGGGACCCCAGGGGAGACCCAGTACTTC
>.|.|TRBJ2-7|TRBV20-1
CSAKQGSYEQYF
TGCAGTGCCAAACAGGGTTCCTACGAGCAGTACTTC
>many|.|TRBJ1-6|TRBV7-3
CASSLTGLPPLHF
TGTGCCAGCAGCTTAACGGGACTTCCACCCCTCCACTTT
>.|.|TRBJ1-2|TRBV11-2
CASSLGTGYTF
TGTGCCAGCAGCTTAGGAACAGGCTACACCTTC
>many|.|TRBJ2-7|TRBV4-2
CASSQDLLYEQYF
TGTGCCAGCAGCCAGGATCTTCTCTACGAGCAGTACTTC
>once|TRBD1|TRBJ2-7|TRBV14
CASSLTGQGEQYF
TGTGCCAGCAGCTTAACTGGACAGGGCGAGCAGTACTTC
>.|.|TRBJ1-1|TRBV5-1
CASRFEGGNTEAFF
TGCGCCAGCCGCTTCGAGGGGGGGAACACTGAAGCTTTCTTT
>few|.|TRBJ1-1|TRBV14
CASAFPGQQNTEAFF
TGTGCCAGCGCCTTTCCGGGACAACAGAACACTGAAGCTTTCTTT
>few|.|TRBJ1-2|TRBV29-1
CSVAEPGVYGYTF
TGCAGCGTTGCCGAACCAGGGGTTTATGGCTACACCTTC
>few|.|TRBJ2-3|TRBV5-1
CASSDPTVPLFTDTQYF
TGCGCCAGCAGCGACCCGACGGTCCCCTTATTCACAGATACGCAGTATTTT
>few|.|TRBJ2-1|TRBV7-6
CASSNQGNEQFF
TGTGCCAGCAGCAACCAGGGGAATGAGCAGTTCTTC
>.|.|TRBJ2-3|TRBV20-1
CSARDPWNPITDTQYF
TGCAGTGCTAGAGATCCCTGGAACCCAATCACAGATACGCAGTATTTT
>.|.|TRBJ1-6|TRBV6-5
CASSLRDRGPLHF
TGTGCCAGCAGCCTCCGCGACCGAGGTCCCCTCCACTTT
>.|.|TRBJ1-5|TRBV2
CASTDGRVSRNQPQHF
TGTGCCAGCACCGATGGTAGGGTTTCTCGCAATCAGCCCCAGCATTTT
>.|.|TRBJ2-1|TRBV5-1
CASSLDGVAYNEQFF
TGCGCCAGCAGCTTGGACGGGGTTGCCTACAATGAGCAGTTCTTC
>.|.|TRBJ2-1|TRBV6-5
CASMGGGGEQFF
TGTGCCAGCATGGGCGGGGGCGGTGAGCAGTTCTTC
>.|TRBD1|TRBJ1-2|TRBV14
CASSQGEDRAPRHYGYTF
TGTGCCAGCAGCCAAGGAGAGGACAGGGCGCCACGGCACTATGGCTACACCTTC
>many|TRBD2|TRBJ2-5|TRBV11-2
CASSLVTSGGPGTQYF
TGTGCCAGCAGCTTAGTGACTAGCGGGGGACCAGGGACCCAGTACTTC
>.|.|TRBJ1-1|TRBV12-3/TRBV12-4
CASSSKDRPNTEAFF
TGTGCCAGCAGTTCGAAAGACCGGCCGAACACTGAAGCTTTCTTT
>.|TRBD2|TRBJ2-1|TRBV3-1
CASSQDFLADNEQFF
TGTGCCAGCAGCCAAGATTTCCTAGCGGACAATGAGCAGTTCTTC
>few|TRBD1|TRBJ2-7|TRBV5-1
CASSLGGQVTYEQYF
TGCGCCAGCAGCTTGGGGGGACAGGTAACCTACGAGCAGTACTTC
>.|.|TRBJ1-1|TRBV6-6
CASSFPTNTEAFF
TGTGCCAGCAGTTTCCCCACGAACACTGAAGCTTTCTTT
>few|.|TRBJ1-1|TRBV18
CASSPDGGSTEAFF
TGTGCCAGCTCGCCGGACGGGGGTAGCACTGAAGCTTTCTTT
>.|.|TRBJ1-2|TRBV4-2
CASSQDEFYTF
TGTGCCAGCAGCCAAGATGAGTTCTACACCTTC
>many|.|TRBJ2-5|TRBV15
CATSRDFGETQYF
TGTGCCACCAGCAGAGATTTCGGGGAGACCCAGTACTTC
>many|TRBD2|TRBJ2-7|TRBV20-1
CSARDRGGGAYYEQYF
TGCAGTGCTAGAGATAGGGGCGGGGGGGCCTACTACGAGCAGTACTTC
>few|.|TRBJ2-5|TRBV20-1
CSARQPQETQYF
TGCAGTGCTAGACAGCCCCAAGAGACCCAGTACTTC
>.|.|TRBJ1-1|TRBV10-3
CAISIRDMYMNTEAFF
TGTGCCATCAGTATACGGGACATGTACATGAACACTGAAGCTTTCTTT
>.|TRBD2|TRBJ2-3|TRBV7-2
CASSLAPTLTSTDTQYF
TGTGCCAGCAGCTTAGCGCCCACACTGACTAGCACGGATACGCAGTATTTT
>few|.|TRBJ1-1|TRBV29-1
CSVEPRAATEAFF
TGCAGCGTTGAACCTCGAGCAGCCACTGAAGCTTTCTTT
>.|.|TRBJ1-1|TRBV20-1
CSATRGAEAFF
TGCAGTGCTACCCGAGGCGCTGAAGCTTTCTTT
>many|TRBD1|TRBJ2-5|TRBV4-1
CASSQDPGGQETQYF
TGCGCCAGCAGCCAAGATCCAGGGGGCCAGGAGACCCAGTACTTC
>.|TRBD2|TRBJ2-3|TRBV5-1
CASTYSGSTSTDTQYF
TGCGCCAGCACTTATAGCGGGAGTACTAGCACAGATACGCAGTATTTT
>.|.|TRBJ1-4|TRBV29-1
CSVDRKGKLFF
TGCAGCGTTGATCGGAAAGGAAAACTGTTTTTT
>.|TRBD1|TRBJ1-2|TRBV12-3/TRBV12-4
CASSVRGGNGYTF
TGTGCCAGCAGCGTCAGGGGGGGCAACGGCTACACCTTC
>.|.|TRBJ2-3|TRBV20-1
CSARDYLVVPDTQYF
TGCAGTGCTAGAGATTATCTAGTAGTCCCAGATACGCAGTATTTT
>.|.|TRBJ1-3|TRBV11-2
CASQGGGNTIYF
TGTGCCAGCCAGGGTGGTGGAAACACCATATATTTT
>.|TRBD2|TRBJ2-1|TRBV25-1
CASSGQGLAGGPGSYNEQFF
TGTGCCAGCAGTGGACAGGGACTAGCGGGGGGGCCCGGCTCCTACAATGAGCAGTTCTTC
>.|.|TRBJ1-5|TRBV12-3/TRBV12-4
CASSGQLNQPQHF
TGTGCCAGCAGCGGACAGCTAAATCAGCCCCAGCATTTT
>few|.|TRBJ2-6|TRBV6-6
CASSRPPRGLANVLTF
TGTGCCAGCAGTCGACCCCCAAGGGGTCTGGCCAACGTCCTGACTTTC
>.|.|TRBJ2-2|TRBV2
CASSQGLENTGELFF
TGTGCCAGCAGTCAGGGGTTGGAGAACACCGGGGAGCTGTTTTTT
>.|.|TRBJ2-1|TRBV15
CATGRDQWQFF
TGTGCCACCGGCAGAGATCAGTGGCAGTTCTTC
>.|.|TRBJ2-3|TRBV12-3/TRBV12-4
CASSTVRADTQYF
TGTGCCAGCAGTACAGTGAGAGCAGATACGCAGTATTTT
>few|.|TRBJ1-1|TRBV5-1
CASSLGADTEAFF
TGCGCCAGCAGCTTGGGGGCAGACACTGAAGCTTTCTTT
>few|TRBD1|TRBJ1-1|TRBV3-1
CASSTTGAGAFF
TGTGCCAGCAGCACCACAGGGGCCGGGGCTTTCTTT
>.|TRBD1|TRBJ1-1|TRBV11-1
CASSVDRANTEAFF
TGTGCCAGCAGCGTCGACAGGGCTAACACTGAAGCTTTCTTT
>.|.|TRBJ1-2|TRBV5-1
CASSFDRNYGYTF
TGCGCCAGCAGCTTCGACAGGAACTATGGCTACACCTTC
>.|.|TRBJ2-6|TRBV14
CASSSGSLRLISGANVLTF
TGTGCCAGCAGCTCAGGAAGCCTGAGGCTTATCTCTGGGGCCAACGTCCTGACTTTC
>.|TRBD2|TRBJ2-3|TRBV3-1
CASSPPGLPTDTQYF
TGTGCCAGCAGCCCTCCGGGACTACCTACAGATACGCAGTATTTT